Following are 17 T cell receptor beta chains from one sample sequenced in a study of CD8 T cells in ankylosing spondylitis. TCRdb re-analysed the 5' RACE reads in MiXCR, keeping a single row per CDR3 protein. The sample has roughly 36,000 distinct CDR3 sequences, 13% to 15% seen once; the top ten hold more than 30%. Sample: blood. All receptors come from a male donor with ankylosing spondylitis or in good health (not recorded which).

The rearrangement uses TRBV9 and TRBJ2-2; no clear D gene. This CDR3 is built from 16 residues. Germline lookup yields CDR1 SGDLS and CDR2 YYNGEE. Trimming removed 4 bases at V and 1 base at J, with 14 bases between. The CDR3 DNA sequence: TGTGCCAGCAGCCAAAACCAGCCCGAGAACACCGGGGAGCTGTTTTTT. Protein product: CASSQNQPENTGELFF.

The chain combines TRBV7-3 with TRBJ2-2; D gene ambiguous. Trimming left V 0 bases short and J 1 base short, with 6 bases between. CDR3 length: 15 residues. In germline, CDR1 is SGHTA, CDR2 FQGTGA. CDR3 sequence reads: CASSLTPVNTGELFF. The DNA of the CDR3 is TGTGCCAGCAGCTTAACCCCGGTGAACACCGGGGAGCTGTTTTTT.

This clonotype was observed a handful of times. J is TRBJ2-4 and V is TRBV5-1; TRBD1 might be the D (5 bases). V dropped 3 bases and J dropped 0 bases, with 7 bases sitting between them. The V gene's germline CDR1 is SGHRS and CDR2 YFSETQ. The CDR3 length is 14 residues. The chain's CDR3 is CASSSGQAKNIQYF. Written as DNA, the CDR3 is TGCGCCAGCAGCTCAGGACAAGCCAAAAACATTCAGTACTTC.

This clonotype turned up a few times. The chain couples TRBV2 to TRBJ2-2, with D possibly being TRBD1 (5 bases). Germline V CDR1 and CDR2: SNHLY, FYNNEI. The CDR3 is made up of 14 amino acids. The V gene lost 4 bases and the J gene lost 1 base, with 7 bases spanning the gap. The CDR3 nucleotides read TGTGCCAGCAGTGGGGGCAGGAACACCGGGGAGCTGTTTTTT. This encodes CASSGGRNTGELFF.

The sample holds a few counts of this clonotype. The rearrangement links TRBV4-1 to TRBJ1-5; D possibly corresponds to TRBD1 (6 bases). Germline CDR1 and CDR2: MGHRA and YSYEKL. Deletions cut 2 bases from V and 7 bases from J, with 21 bases between. The CDR3 length is 17 residues. The CDR3 coding sequence is TGCGCCAGCAGCCAAAAATTGGTAACAGGGAATGGCCAGCCCCAGCATTTT. It translates to CASSQKLVTGNGQPQHF.

Here the CDR3 DNA reads TGTGCCAGCAGTTTAAGGACAGCCATTAATGAGCAGTTCTTC. It translates to CASSLRTAINEQFF. This chain uses TRBV12-3 or TRBV12-4 with TRBJ2-1, with a possible D match to TRBD1 (6 bases). The V gene lost 2 bases and the J gene lost 7 bases, with 12 bases spanning the gap. This CDR3 has 14 amino acids.

This rearrangement joins TRBV12-3 or TRBV12-4 to TRBJ1-4, with 8 bases fitting TRBD1. CDR3 length equals 14 residues. V was clipped by 5 bases and J by 5 bases; unmatched bases: 4. In nucleotides, the CDR3 is TGTGCCAGCAGTCGACAGGGGCAGAATGAAAAACTGTTTTTT. It encodes CASSRQGQNEKLFF.

The J gene is TRBJ1-4, the V gene TRBV29-1; D is ambiguous. The CDR3 is 14 amino acids. Germline CDR1 SQVTM, CDR2 ANQGSEA. V was cut by 6 bases and J by 3 bases, with 14 bases left in between. CDR3 amino acids: CSVQWGKSNEKLFF. CDR3 in DNA: TGCAGCGTCCAGTGGGGAAAATCTAATGAAAAACTGTTTTTT.

This clonotype was recorded a few times. The chain employs TRBV7-2 and TRBJ2-3, with TRBD2 identical over 12 bases. CDR1 and CDR2 from the germline V gene are SGHTA and FQGNSA. This CDR3 is 16 amino acids long. The J segment lost 4 bases and the V segment lost 5 bases, leaving 7 bases of the junction unmatched. As DNA, the CDR3 is TGTGCCAGCAGCCCAGGACTAGCGGGATCTTCAGATACGCAGTATTTT. Translated: CASSPGLAGSSDTQYF. The variable domain in full, completed from reference TRBV7-2 and TRBJ2-3, reads GAGVSQSPSNKVTEKGKDVELRCDPISGHTALYWYRQSLGQGLEFLIYFQGNSAPDKSGLPSDRFSAERTGGSVSTLTIQRTQQEDSAVYLCASSPGLAGSSDTQYFGPGTRLTVL.

The chain recombines TRBV4-3 with TRBJ2-5, with D possibly TRBD1 on 5 matching bases. The CDR3 loop spans 13 amino acids. Trimming cost V 1 base and J 7 bases, with 10 bases left between them. The germline CDR1 and CDR2 sequences are LGHNA and YSLEER. CDR3 sequence (DNA): TGCGCCAGCAGCCAAGTAGGGGCTGGGACCCAGTACTTC. Its translation: CASSQVGAGTQYF.

The DNA of the CDR3 is TGTGCCAGCAGTCCCGACCGACAGGTTGGAGATACGCAGTATTTT. Translated, it gives CASSPDRQVGDTQYF. The chain uses TRBV28 and TRBJ2-3; weak D call: TRBD1 (6 bases). CDR3 length equals 15 residues. V lost 5 bases and J lost 5, with 17 bases in between. Germline CDR1 and CDR2: MDHEN and SYDVKM.

The chain links TRBV5-1 to TRBJ2-2; 7 bases align to TRBD1. CDR3 length equals 14 residues. With V trimmed by 3 bases and J by 5 bases, 4 bases remained unmatched. Germline-derived CDR1 and CDR2 are SGHRS and YFSETQ. The CDR3 DNA reads TGCGCCAGCAGCTGGGGACAGAGAACCGGGGAGCTGTTTTTT. Protein sequence: CASSWGQRTGELFF. Filled out from reference TRBV5-1 and TRBJ2-2, the complete variable domain reads KAGVTQTPRYLIKTRGQQVTLSCSPISGHRSVSWYQQTPGQGLQFLFEYFSETQRNKGNFPGRFSGRQFSNSRSEMNVSTLELGDSALYLCASSWGQRTGELFFGEGSRLTVL.

This chain uses TRBV24-1 with TRBJ2-2, with D tentatively TRBD1 or TRBD2 (5 bases each). CDR1 and CDR2 from the germline V gene are KGHDR and SFDVKD. The CDR3 runs 14 residues. V was trimmed by 7 bases and J by 4 bases, leaving 12 bases between them. The CDR3 DNA reads as TGTGCCACCAGGGGGGATACTAGCACCGGGGAGCTGTTTTTT. Translation gives CATRGDTSTGELFF.

V usage is TRBV20-1 and J usage is TRBJ1-1, with D possibly being TRBD1 (5 bases). In germline, CDR1 is DFQATT, CDR2 SNEGSKA (reference sequence). This CDR3 contains 15 residues. The germline V and J ends were trimmed by 0 bases and 0 bases, with 11 bases remaining between them. The DNA of the CDR3 is TGCAGTGCTAGAGAGCCAGGGCTAATGAACACTGAAGCTTTCTTT. Protein sequence: CSAREPGLMNTEAFF.

This rearrangement joins TRBV20-1 to TRBJ2-4, with 7 nucleotides matching TRBD1. The CDR3 extends over 13 amino acids. Germline values: CDR1 DFQATT, CDR2 SNEGSKA (reference sequence). The J segment lost 9 bases and the V segment lost 1 base, leaving 6 bases of the junction unmatched. The CDR3: CSARVRGHGIQYF. In DNA, the CDR3 is TGCAGTGCTAGAGTAAGGGGGCACGGCATTCAGTACTTC.

The rearrangement uses TRBV4-1 and TRBJ2-7, with D perhaps assigned TRBD1 or TRBD2 (6 bases each). This CDR3 region has 14 residues. CDR1 is MGHRA and CDR2 is YSYEKL in the germline V gene. Trimming took 2 bases from V and 8 from J, leaving 16 bases between them. CDR3: CASSQPLRGPQQYF. Written as DNA, the CDR3 is TGCGCCAGCAGCCAACCGTTACGGGGGCCTCAGCAGTACTTC.

This clonotype was seen a few times. The chain links TRBV7-2 to TRBJ2-1; D gene uncertain. V was cut by 2 bases and J by 3 bases, with 8 bases left in between. The CDR3 has 14 amino acids. CDR1 and CDR2 from the germline V gene are SGHTA and FQGNSA. The CDR3 DNA reads as TGTGCCAGCAGCTTACTGGGCATCTACAATGAGCAGTTCTTC. It translates to CASSLLGIYNEQFF.